The source of this TCR beta chain is a study of cytomegalovirus exposure and HLA in healthy donors. Study-level results: Previously analyzed data showed that most TCR beta V segments were productive at a frequency of about 87% or about 30%. The authors listed about 170 TCR beta chains as cytomegalovirus-associated.

Note on this clone: Its matching antigen is unknown.

Trimming took off 0 bases at V and 7 bases at J, with 14 bases between the two ends. CDR3 length: 16 amino acids. Germline CDR1 and CDR2: SGHNT and YYREEE (reference sequence). Vbeta (60) and Jbeta (13) primers were used in the PCR. Only in-frame clones appear in the TCRdb table, and some are missing; sequencing was by immunoSEQ multiplex PCR. Among about 170,000 clones listed, 75% to 90% were seen once. The TCR originated in a boy aged 2 to 10 in good health and CMV-seronegative. Material for sequencing was PBMCs. This sequence joins TRBV5-4 and TRBJ1-6; no clear D. CDR3 in amino acids: CASSLESNRLNSPLHF. The CDR3, as DNA: TGTGCCAGCAGCTTGGAGTCAAACAGATTAAATTCACCCCTCCACTTT.